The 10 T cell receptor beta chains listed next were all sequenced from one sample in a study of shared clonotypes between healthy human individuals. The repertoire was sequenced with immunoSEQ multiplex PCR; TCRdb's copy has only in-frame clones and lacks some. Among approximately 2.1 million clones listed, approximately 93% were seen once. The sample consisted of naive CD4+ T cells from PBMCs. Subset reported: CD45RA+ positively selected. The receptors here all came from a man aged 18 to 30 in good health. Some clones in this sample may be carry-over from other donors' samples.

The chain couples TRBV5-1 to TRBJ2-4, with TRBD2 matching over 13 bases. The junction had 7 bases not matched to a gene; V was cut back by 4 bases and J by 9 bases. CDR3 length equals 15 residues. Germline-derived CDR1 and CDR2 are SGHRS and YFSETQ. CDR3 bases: TGCGCCAGCAGCCCACTAGCGGGAGGGGGGAGCATTCAGTACTTC. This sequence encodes CASSPLAGGGSIQYF.

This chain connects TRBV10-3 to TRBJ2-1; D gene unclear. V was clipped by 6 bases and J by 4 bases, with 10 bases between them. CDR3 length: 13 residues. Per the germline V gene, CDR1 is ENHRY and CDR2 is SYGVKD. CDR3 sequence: CAIRRLKYNEQFF. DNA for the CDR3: TGTGCCATCAGGAGACTCAAGTACAATGAGCAGTTCTTC.

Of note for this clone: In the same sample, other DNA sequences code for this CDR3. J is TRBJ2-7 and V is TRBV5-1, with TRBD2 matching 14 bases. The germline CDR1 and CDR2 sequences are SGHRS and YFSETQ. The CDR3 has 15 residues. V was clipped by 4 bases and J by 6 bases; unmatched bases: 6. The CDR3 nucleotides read TGCGCCAGCAGCCCAGGGACTAGCGGGAGTAGCGAGCAGTACTTC. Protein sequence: CASSPGTSGSSEQYF. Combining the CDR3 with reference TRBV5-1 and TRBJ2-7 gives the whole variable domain KAGVTQTPRYLIKTRGQQVTLSCSPISGHRSVSWYQQTPGQGLQFLFEYFSETQRNKGNFPGRFSGRQFSNSRSEMNVSTLELGDSALYLCASSPGTSGSSEQYFGPGTRLTVT.

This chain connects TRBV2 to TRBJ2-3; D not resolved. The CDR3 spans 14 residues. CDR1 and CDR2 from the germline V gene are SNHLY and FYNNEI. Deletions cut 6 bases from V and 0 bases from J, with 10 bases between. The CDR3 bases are TGTGCCAGCAGCGAGCTGTCTAGCACAGATACGCAGTATTTT. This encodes CASSELSSTDTQYF.

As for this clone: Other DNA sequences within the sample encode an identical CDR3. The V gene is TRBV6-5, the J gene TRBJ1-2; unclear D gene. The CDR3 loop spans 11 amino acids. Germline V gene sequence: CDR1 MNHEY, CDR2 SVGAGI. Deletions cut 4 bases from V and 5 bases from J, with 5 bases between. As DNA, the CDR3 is TGTGCCAGCAGTTCCCTTTATGGCTACACCTTC. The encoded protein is CASSSLYGYTF.

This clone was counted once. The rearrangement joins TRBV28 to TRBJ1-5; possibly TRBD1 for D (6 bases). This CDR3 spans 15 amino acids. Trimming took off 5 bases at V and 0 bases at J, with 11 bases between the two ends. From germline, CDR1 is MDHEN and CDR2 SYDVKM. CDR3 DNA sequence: TGTGCCAGCAGTGGGCAGGGGACTAGCAATCAGCCCCAGCATTTT. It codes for CASSGQGTSNQPQHF.

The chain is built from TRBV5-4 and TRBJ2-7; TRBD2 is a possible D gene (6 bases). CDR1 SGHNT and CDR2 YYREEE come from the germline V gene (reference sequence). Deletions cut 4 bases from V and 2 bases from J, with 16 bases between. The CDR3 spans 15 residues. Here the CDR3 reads CASSRSGTQPYEQYF. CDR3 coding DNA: TGTGCCAGCAGCCGTAGCGGAACTCAGCCCTACGAGCAGTACTTC.

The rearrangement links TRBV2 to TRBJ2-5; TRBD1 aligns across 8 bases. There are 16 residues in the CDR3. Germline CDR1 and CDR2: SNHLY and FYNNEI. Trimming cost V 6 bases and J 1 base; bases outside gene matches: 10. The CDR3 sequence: CASRKDRVSGQETQYF. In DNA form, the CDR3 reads TGTGCCAGCAGGAAGGACAGGGTATCTGGCCAAGAGACCCAGTACTTC.

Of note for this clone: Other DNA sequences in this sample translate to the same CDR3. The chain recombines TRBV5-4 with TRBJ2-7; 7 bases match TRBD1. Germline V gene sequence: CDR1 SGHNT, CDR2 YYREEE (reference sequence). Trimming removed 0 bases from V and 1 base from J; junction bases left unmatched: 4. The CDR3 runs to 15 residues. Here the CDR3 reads CASSLGGTASYEQYF. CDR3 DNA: TGTGCCAGCAGCTTGGGTGGGACAGCATCCTACGAGCAGTACTTC. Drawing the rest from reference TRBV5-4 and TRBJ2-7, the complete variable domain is ETGVTQSPTHLIKTRGQQVTLRCSSQSGHNTVSWYQQALGQGPQFIFQYYREEENGRGNFPPRFSGLQFPNYSSELNVNALELDDSALYLCASSLGGTASYEQYFGPGTRLTVT.

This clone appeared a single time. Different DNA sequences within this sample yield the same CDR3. CDR3: CASSPGGTGELFF. Here the CDR3 DNA reads TGTGCCAGCAGTCCGGGGGGCACCGGGGAGCTGTTTTTT. V and J are TRBV28 and TRBJ2-2; 7 nucleotides match TRBD2. Germline assignment: CDR1 MDHEN and CDR2 SYDVKM. The CDR3 contains 13 residues. Trimming cost V 5 bases and J 4 bases; bases outside gene matches: 1.